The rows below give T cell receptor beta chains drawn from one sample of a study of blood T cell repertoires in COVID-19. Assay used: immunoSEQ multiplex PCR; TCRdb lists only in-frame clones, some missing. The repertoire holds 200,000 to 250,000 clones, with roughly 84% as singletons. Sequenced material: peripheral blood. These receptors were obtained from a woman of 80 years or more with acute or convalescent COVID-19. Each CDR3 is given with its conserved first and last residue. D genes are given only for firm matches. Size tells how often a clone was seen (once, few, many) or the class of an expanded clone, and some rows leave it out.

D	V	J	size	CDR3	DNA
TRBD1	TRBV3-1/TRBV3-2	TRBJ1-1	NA	CASSPHYLNRGRVQGTEAFF	TGTGCCAGCAGTCCTCATTATCTAAACAGGGGGCGCGTACAAGGCACTGAAGCTTTCTTT
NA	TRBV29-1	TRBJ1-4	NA	CSVDSESREKLFF	TGCAGCGTTGATAGTGAGTCTCGGGAAAAACTGTTTTTT
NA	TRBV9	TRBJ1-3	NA	CASSVLSQGPGNTIYF	TGTGCCAGCAGCGTCCTTTCCCAGGGTCCTGGAAACACCATATATTTT
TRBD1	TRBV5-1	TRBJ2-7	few	CASSLIDRGEQYF	TGCGCCAGCAGCCTAATTGACAGGGGCGAGCAGTACTTC
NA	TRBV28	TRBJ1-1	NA	CALQDTGNTEAFF	TGTGCCCTCCAAGATACAGGGAACACTGAAGCTTTCTTT
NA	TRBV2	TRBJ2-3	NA	CASSEAPLGSGQDTQYF	TGTGCCAGCAGTGAAGCGCCTCTAGGGTCAGGGCAAGATACGCAGTATTTT
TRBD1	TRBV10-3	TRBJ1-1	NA	CATGTGLNTEAFF	TGTGCCACCGGGACAGGGTTGAACACTGAAGCTTTCTTT
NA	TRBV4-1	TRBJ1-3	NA	CASSEYERYSGNTIYF	TGCGCCAGCAGCGAATACGAGCGATACTCTGGAAACACCATATATTTT
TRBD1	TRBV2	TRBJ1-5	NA	CASSDRGGQPQHF	TGTGCCAGCAGCGACAGGGGCGGTCAGCCCCAGCATTTT
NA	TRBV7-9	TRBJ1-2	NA	CASSLELEGYTF	TGTGCCAGCAGCTTAGAATTGGAGGGCTACACCTTC
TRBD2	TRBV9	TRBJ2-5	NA	CASSVAGGLKETQYF	TGTGCCAGCAGCGTAGCGGGGGGTCTCAAAGAGACCCAGTACTTC
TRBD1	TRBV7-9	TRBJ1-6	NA	CASSNRGQFTSPLHF	TGTGCCAGCAGCAACCGGGGACAGTTTACTTCACCCCTCCACTTT
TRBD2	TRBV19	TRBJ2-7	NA	CASTIAGLPYEQYF	TGTGCCAGTACTATAGCGGGGTTACCCTACGAGCAGTACTTC
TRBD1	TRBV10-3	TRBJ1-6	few	CAISESIGTGVNSPLHF	TGTGCCATCAGTGAGTCAATCGGGACAGGGGTTAATTCACCCCTCCACTTT
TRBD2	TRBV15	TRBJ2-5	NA	CATSLGTTQETQYF	TGTGCCACCAGCTTAGGGACTACTCAAGAGACCCAGTACTTC
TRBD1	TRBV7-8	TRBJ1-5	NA	CASSILNRGPKNQPQHF	TGTGCCAGCAGCATACTTAACAGGGGGCCCAAGAATCAGCCCCAGCATTTT
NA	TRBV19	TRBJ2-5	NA	CASNHDRQGGRETQYF	TGTGCCAGTAACCACGACAGACAGGGAGGACGAGAGACCCAGTACTTC